The 19 T cell receptor beta chains listed next were all sequenced from one sample in a study of pediatric ulcerative colitis. Method: immunoSEQ multiplex PCR; TCRdb's copy keeps in-frame clones and lacks some. The table lists 60,000 to 75,000 clones, more than 60% of them singletons, with roughly 5.2% in the top ten. The source material was blood. The receptors stem from a boy younger than 18 with moderate ulcerative colitis.

This rearrangement joins TRBV5-6 to TRBJ2-7; D not certain. Germline V CDR1 and CDR2: SGHDT, YYEEEE. Trimming shortened V by 4 bases and J by 1 base, and 18 bases separated the two germline ends. CDR3 size: 16 residues. The CDR3 sequence is CASSLGADLRSYEQYF. The CDR3 DNA reads TGTGCCAGCAGCCTGGGTGCGGACCTACGATCCTACGAGCAGTACTTC.

This clone came up a few times. The rearrangement links TRBV30 to TRBJ2-7; no firm D call. Trimming removed 0 bases at V and 4 bases at J, with 4 bases between. From germline, CDR1 is GTSNPN and CDR2 SVGIG (reference sequence). The CDR3 consists of 11 residues. CDR3 region: CAWSVGYEQYF. CDR3 nucleotides: TGTGCCTGGAGTGTAGGTTACGAGCAGTACTTC.

The V call is TRBV19, the J call TRBJ2-3; no reliable D call. Deletions cut 5 bases from V and 6 bases from J, with 12 bases between. Germline V lookup: CDR1 LNHDA, CDR2 SQIVND (reference sequence). This CDR3 contains 13 residues. CDR3 DNA: TGTGCCAGTAGTCCCGGATCCCCCGATACGCAGTATTTT. Translation gives CASSPGSPDTQYF.

The chain employs TRBV11-2 and TRBJ1-2; no definite D call. Per germline, CDR1 SGHAT and CDR2 FQNNGV. V shed 5 bases and J shed 7 bases, with 8 bases lying between them. The CDR3 covers 11 residues. DNA for the CDR3: TGTGCCAGCAGCGTCACCACTGGCTACACCTTC. Residues: CASSVTTGYTF.

V is TRBV7-2 and J is TRBJ2-7, with 9 bases fitting TRBD2. J lost 1 base, V lost 6 bases, and 16 bases had no gene match. CDR1 and CDR2 from the germline V gene are SGHTA and FQGNSA. The CDR3 loop spans 18 amino acids. The DNA for the CDR3 is TGTGCCAGCAGTATCAGGCCCTCGGCGGGAGGGGTGTCCTACGAGCAGTACTTC. This sequence encodes CASSIRPSAGGVSYEQYF.

The V call is TRBV5-6, the J call TRBJ2-6; 7 bases are a match to TRBD1. V gave up 5 bases and J gave up 3 bases; unmatched junction bases: 5. Looked up from germline, CDR1 is SGHDT and CDR2 is YYEEEE. This CDR3 spans 15 amino acids. CDR3 amino acids: CASRTGYGGANVLTF. The CDR3, as DNA: TGTGCCAGCAGGACAGGGTATGGTGGGGCCAACGTCCTGACTTTC.

This chain joins TRBV5-1 and TRBJ1-2; D gene uncertain. V was shortened by 0 bases and J by 2 bases, with 17 bases between the two germline ends. There are 17 residues in the CDR3. Germline CDR1 SGHRS, CDR2 YFSETQ. The CDR3, as DNA: TGCGCCAGCAGCTTGGTCGGGCGGAGTCTCACAAACTATGGCTACACCTTC. Protein sequence: CASSLVGRSLTNYGYTF.

The chain uses TRBV30 and TRBJ1-1; D gene uncertain. Germline V CDR1 and CDR2: GTSNPN, SVGIG (reference sequence). This CDR3 is 12 amino acids long. Trimming took off 5 bases at V and 2 bases at J, with 9 bases between the two ends. The CDR3 sequence: CAWHGHNTEAFF. The CDR3 nucleotides read TGTGCCTGGCATGGGCATAACACTGAAGCTTTCTTT.

V is TRBV7-2 and J is TRBJ2-7, with 13 bases that match TRBD2. The trim removed 5 bases at V and 0 bases at J, leaving 4 bases unmatched. Germline V gene lookup returns CDR1 SGHTA and CDR2 FQGNSA. The CDR3 runs 16 residues. CDR3 DNA: TGTGCCAGCAGCAGGACTAGCGGGAGACCCTCCTACGAGCAGTACTTC. Translated: CASSRTSGRPSYEQYF.

The rearrangement links TRBV7-2 to TRBJ1-2; 8 bases match TRBD1. The V gene's germline CDR1 is SGHTA and CDR2 FQGNSA. The CDR3 runs 14 residues. V was clipped by 2 bases and J by 5 bases; unmatched bases: 4. This CDR3 reads CASSLKGQVYGYTF. The DNA of the CDR3 is TGTGCCAGCAGCTTAAAGGGACAGGTGTATGGCTACACCTTC.

The chain carries TRBV9 and TRBJ2-1; 10 bases map to TRBD1. The CDR3 length is 17 residues. Per germline, CDR1 SGDLS and CDR2 YYNGEE. Losses at the gene ends were 1 base for V and 4 bases for J; bases not matched to a gene: 8. In DNA form, the CDR3 reads TGTGCCAGCAGCGTATTCTCGGGACAGGGGATTTACAATGAGCAGTTCTTC. Its translation is CASSVFSGQGIYNEQFF.

There are a few counts of this clone. CDR3 DNA: TGTGCCAGTAGTATTAACAGGGGACACTACGAGCAGTACTTC. This translates into CASSINRGHYEQYF. The rearrangement links TRBV19 to TRBJ2-7; 7 nucleotides match TRBD1. CDR1 and CDR2 (germline): LNHDA, SQIVND (reference sequence). J was trimmed by 3 bases and V by 3 bases; bases with no gene match: 5. The CDR3 is 14 amino acids.

This rearrangement joins TRBV7-9 to TRBJ1-1; 8 bases match TRBD1. CDR3 length: 14 amino acids. V was pared by 5 bases and J by 6 bases, with 8 bases of the junction left unmatched. Germline CDR1 is SEHNR and CDR2 is FQNEAQ (reference sequence). DNA for the CDR3: TGTGCCAGCAGCCCGGACAGGGAGGTCGCTGAAGCTTTCTTT. Its protein is CASSPDREVAEAFF.

This chain links TRBV7-2 with TRBJ1-1, with D tentatively TRBD1 (5 bases). CDR1 is SGHTA and CDR2 is FQGNSA in the germline V gene. Trimming left V 3 bases short and J 1 base short, with 12 bases between. This CDR3 is 15 amino acids long. CDR3 in amino acids: CASSLSKQENTEAFF. CDR3 coding DNA: TGTGCCAGCAGCTTGAGCAAACAGGAGAACACTGAAGCTTTCTTT. The whole variable domain, filled in from reference TRBV7-2 and TRBJ1-1, reads GAGVSQSPSNKVTEKGKDVELRCDPISGHTALYWYRQSLGQGLEFLIYFQGNSAPDKSGLPSDRFSAERTGGSVSTLTIQRTQQEDSAVYLCASSLSKQENTEAFFGQGTRLTVV.

This clone has just one count. The V gene is TRBV5-1, the J gene TRBJ1-1; D unresolved. V was cut by 0 bases and J by 1 base, with 7 bases left in between. The CDR3 is made up of 14 amino acids. Germline loops: CDR1 SGHRS, CDR2 YFSETQ. CDR3 sequence: CASSLELTNTEAFF. The CDR3 bases are TGCGCCAGCAGCTTGGAATTGACGAACACTGAAGCTTTCTTT.

The CDR3: CASSLDSNRRGTQYF. The CDR3 DNA is TGTGCCAGCAGCTTAGATTCCAACAGGCGCGGGACCCAGTACTTC. The chain links TRBV7-9 to TRBJ2-5; D perhaps matches TRBD1 (5 bases). The CDR3 runs to 15 residues. Germline V gene sequence: CDR1 SEHNR, CDR2 FQNEAQ (reference sequence). V was clipped by 1 base and J by 7 bases, with 16 bases between them.

This clone turned up a few times. The chain employs TRBV2 and TRBJ1-1; D gene unclear. The V and J ends lost 4 bases and 5 bases respectively, with 11 bases between them. Per the germline V gene, CDR1 is SNHLY and CDR2 is FYNNEI. CDR3 length equals 13 residues. CDR3 bases: TGTGCCAGCAGTGGAGGGTGGAGTACTGAAGCTTTCTTT. It is translated as CASSGGWSTEAFF.

The chain's CDR3 is CASSPGLAVYEQYF. In nucleotides, the CDR3 is TGTGCCAGTTCTCCGGGACTAGCGGTGTACGAGCAGTACTTC. The chain carries TRBV5-6 and TRBJ2-7, with 11 positions matching TRBD2. V lost 8 bases and J lost 4; bases outside the gene matches: 8. Per germline, CDR1 SGHDT and CDR2 YYEEEE. The CDR3 runs 14 residues.

The V call is TRBV2, the J call TRBJ1-4, with D perhaps TRBD1 (6 bases). Trimming removed 6 bases from V and 7 bases from J, with 21 bases in between. This CDR3 spans 16 amino acids. CDR1 and CDR2 from the germline V gene are SNHLY and FYNNEI. The CDR3 DNA follows: TGTGCCAGCAGCGGCCGTCGGGGGGGGCATTTTGAAAAACTGTTTTTT. Protein product: CASSGRRGGHFEKLFF.